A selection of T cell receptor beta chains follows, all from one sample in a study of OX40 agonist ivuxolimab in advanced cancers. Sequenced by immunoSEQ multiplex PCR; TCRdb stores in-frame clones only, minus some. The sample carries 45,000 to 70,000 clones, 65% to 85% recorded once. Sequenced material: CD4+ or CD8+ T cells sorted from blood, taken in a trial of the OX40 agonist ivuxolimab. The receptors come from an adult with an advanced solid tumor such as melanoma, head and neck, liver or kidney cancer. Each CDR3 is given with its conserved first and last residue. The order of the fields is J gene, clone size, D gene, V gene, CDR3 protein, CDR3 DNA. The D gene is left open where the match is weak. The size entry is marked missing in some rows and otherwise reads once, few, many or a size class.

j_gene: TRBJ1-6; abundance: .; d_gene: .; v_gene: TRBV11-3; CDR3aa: CASSLDQNSPLHF; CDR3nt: TGTGCCAGCAGCTTAGATCAGAATTCACCCCTCCACTTT
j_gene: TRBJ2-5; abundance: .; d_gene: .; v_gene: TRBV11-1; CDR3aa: CASSAAAGLGTQYF; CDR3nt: TGTGCCAGCAGCGCGGCCGCAGGGTTAGGGACCCAGTACTTC
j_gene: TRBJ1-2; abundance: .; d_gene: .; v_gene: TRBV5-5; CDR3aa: CASSLEGRGYTF; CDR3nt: TGTGCCAGCAGCTTGGAGGGCAGGGGCTACACCTTC
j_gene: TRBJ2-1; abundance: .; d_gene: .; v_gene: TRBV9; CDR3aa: CASSVQGGLGEQFF; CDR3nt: TGTGCCAGCAGCGTACAAGGGGGGCTGGGTGAGCAGTTCTTC
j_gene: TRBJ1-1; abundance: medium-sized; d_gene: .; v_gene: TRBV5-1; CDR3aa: CASSLGRGNTEAFF; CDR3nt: TGCGCCAGCAGCTTAGGACGGGGTAACACTGAAGCTTTCTTT
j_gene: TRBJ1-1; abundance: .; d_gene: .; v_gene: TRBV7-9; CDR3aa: CASSLSGRISGAFF; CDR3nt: TGTGCCAGCAGCTTGTCGGGACGGATCTCGGGAGCTTTCTTT
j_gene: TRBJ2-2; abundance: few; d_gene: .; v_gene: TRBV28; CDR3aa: CASSRGGSPGELFF; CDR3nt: TGTGCCAGCAGTCGTGGGGGGAGCCCCGGGGAGCTGTTTTTT
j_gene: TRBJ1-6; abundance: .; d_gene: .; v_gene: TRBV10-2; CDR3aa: CASSDRGRPNSPLHF; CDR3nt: TGCGCCAGCAGTGACAGGGGCCGACCAAATTCACCCCTCCACTTT
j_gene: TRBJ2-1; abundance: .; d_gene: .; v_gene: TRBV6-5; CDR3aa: CATIGITDEQFF; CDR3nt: TGTGCCACAATAGGCATTACCGATGAGCAGTTCTTC
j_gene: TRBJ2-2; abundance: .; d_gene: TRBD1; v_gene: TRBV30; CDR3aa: CACQQGVPTGELFF; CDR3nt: TGTGCCTGCCAACAGGGGGTACCTACCGGGGAGCTGTTTTTT